The entry below gives a single T cell receptor (beta chain) sequence along with its context. Its antigen is currently unknown. The CDR3 length is 18 residues. Germline loops: CDR1 SGHNT, CDR2 YENEEA. V was pared by 5 bases and J by 6 bases, with 12 bases of the junction left unmatched. The data stem from a study of beta chain features in type 1 diabetes. Regarding the study as a whole: In every one of the four CD4+ subsets, TCRB CDR3s were moderately but significantly shorter in Type 1 diabetes patients.

The investigators reverse transcribed all of the isolated RNA, so they sequenced expressed TCRB transcripts. Regulatory, naive and central memory T cell samples averaged around 3.6 million reads. Data came from immunoSEQ multiplex PCR; TCRdb stores just in-frame clones and leaves some out. The table shows some 640,000 clones, with over 12% occurring only once. The sequencing input was naive CD4+ T cells from blood. The V call is TRBV11-3, the J call TRBJ2-2; 13 bases map to TRBD2. The receptor comes from a man between 18 and 35 years old with type 1 diabetes. The CDR3 DNA sequence: TGTGCCAGCAGCCCCGGACTAGCGGGAGTATGGGGGTCCGGGGAGCTGTTTTTT. It is translated as CASSPGLAGVWGSGELFF. The whole variable domain, remainder taken from reference TRBV11-3 and TRBJ2-2, is EAGVVQSPRYKIIEKKQPVAFWCNPISGHNTLYWYLQNLGQGPELLIRYENEEAVDDSQLPKDRFSAERLKGVDSTLKIQPAELGDSAVYLCASSPGLAGVWGSGELFFGEGSRLTVL.